These 19 T cell receptor beta chains were sequenced from one sample in a study of T cell responses to AZD1222 COVID-19 vaccine. Sequencing used immunoSEQ multiplex PCR; TCRdb keeps in-frame clones, though not all of them. The top ten hold 2.5% to 3% of the sample, which has 95,000 to 150,000 clones, roughly 90% seen once. This sample comprised peripheral blood, obtained 28 days after the second AZD1222 dose. All receptors derive from an adult who received the AZD1222 COVID-19 vaccine.

This chain links TRBV2 with TRBJ2-2; D gene unclear. The V gene's germline CDR1 is SNHLY and CDR2 FYNNEI. The length of the CDR3 is 15 residues. Trimming removed 4 bases at V and 2 bases at J, with 11 bases between. The CDR3 nucleotides read TGTGCCAGCAGTGTTCACCAGGCTAACACCGGGGAGCTGTTTTTT. It encodes CASSVHQANTGELFF. Filled out from reference TRBV2 and TRBJ2-2, the complete variable domain reads EPEVTQTPSHQVTQMGQEVILRCVPISNHLYFYWYRQILGQKVEFLVSFYNNEISEKSEIFDDQFSVERPDGSNFTLKIRSTKLEDSAMYFCASSVHQANTGELFFGEGSRLTVL.

V usage is TRBV7-3 and J usage is TRBJ1-6; D gene uncertain. The V end was cut by 4 bases, the J end by 8 bases, with 9 bases between. Per germline, CDR1 SGHTA and CDR2 FQGTGA. The CDR3 runs to 13 residues. This chain's CDR3 is CASSSSRDSPLHF. CDR3 coding DNA: TGTGCCAGCAGCTCAAGCCGAGATTCACCCCTCCACTTT.

J is TRBJ2-5 and V is TRBV6-2 or TRBV6-3, with TRBD2 as a possible D gene (5 bases). V lost 0 bases to trimming and J lost 4 bases, with 12 bases between them. This CDR3 contains 15 residues. Germline V CDR1 and CDR2: MNHEY, SVGEGT. CDR3 amino acids: CASSYSGLVGETQYF. CDR3 bases: TGTGCCAGCAGTTACTCCGGACTGGTCGGAGAGACCCAGTACTTC.

The CDR3 is CASSLATSGNNEQFF. DNA of the CDR3: TGCGCCAGCAGCTTGGCTACTAGCGGGAACAATGAGCAGTTCTTC. The chain links TRBV5-1 to TRBJ2-1; 10 positions match TRBD2. This CDR3 is built from 15 residues. V was clipped by 0 bases and J by 5 bases; unmatched bases: 2. Germline values: CDR1 SGHRS, CDR2 YFSETQ.

The rearrangement uses TRBV5-1 and TRBJ1-4; D gene uncertain. V lost 0 bases, J lost 7 bases, and 7 bases lay in between. Germline CDR1 SGHRS, CDR2 YFSETQ. This CDR3 comprises 13 residues. The CDR3 nucleotides are TGCGCCAGCAGCTTGGCTGGCAGTGAAAAACTGTTTTTT. Translation gives CASSLAGSEKLFF.

This chain links TRBV9 with TRBJ2-2, with a weak D call TRBD1 (6 bases). CDR1 is SGDLS, CDR2 YYNGEE, per germline. V was shortened by 0 bases and J by 5 bases, with 17 bases between the two germline ends. The CDR3 spans 17 residues. The CDR3 protein is CASSVGGQGSWTGELFF. In nucleotides, the CDR3 is TGTGCCAGCAGCGTAGGGGGCCAGGGGTCGTGGACCGGGGAGCTGTTTTTT.

The chain joins TRBV7-3 to TRBJ2-3, with 10 nucleotides matching TRBD2. V shed 5 bases and J 4 bases; nucleotides not matched to a gene: 9. The CDR3 spans 16 residues. Germline V gene lookup returns CDR1 SGHTA and CDR2 FQGTGA. In DNA form, the CDR3 reads TGTGCCAGCAGCCTTATGCTAGCGGGGGAGGCAGATACGCAGTATTTT. Its protein is CASSLMLAGEADTQYF.

This sequence joins TRBV7-3 and TRBJ2-2; 12 bases line up with TRBD1. CDR3 size: 18 residues. The V and J ends lost 4 bases and 0 bases, in that order; junction bases with no gene match: 6. Looked up from germline, CDR1 is SGHTA and CDR2 is FQGTGA. The CDR3 coding sequence is TGTGCCAGCAGCTATGGGACAGGGGGCTGGACGAACACCGGGGAGCTGTTTTTT. Translated, it gives CASSYGTGGWTNTGELFF.

The genes are TRBV19 and TRBJ1-6; unclear D gene. The CDR3 runs to 11 residues. Trimming took 8 bases from V and 7 from J, leaving 6 bases between them. CDR1 and CDR2 from the germline V gene are LNHDA and SQIVND (reference sequence). Here the CDR3 DNA reads TGTGCCAGTGACGAAAATTCACCCCTCCACTTT. Translated, it gives CASDENSPLHF.

The chain recombines TRBV28 with TRBJ1-2; D gene uncertain. The CDR3 spans 13 residues. In germline, CDR1 is MDHEN, CDR2 SYDVKM. V was shortened by 5 bases and J by 1 base, with 8 bases between the two germline ends. In DNA, the CDR3 is TGTGCCAGCAGTCGGCCGTTTAACTATGGCTACACCTTC. Its protein product is CASSRPFNYGYTF.

The rearrangement uses TRBV7-9 and TRBJ1-2; a weak D match, TRBD1 (5 bases). The V end lost 2 bases, the J end lost 6 bases, and 16 bases lay between the germline ends. Looked up from germline, CDR1 is SEHNR and CDR2 is FQNEAQ (reference sequence). The CDR3 sequence is 15 residues long. The CDR3 here is CASSLYVGVEDGYTF. The CDR3 nucleotides read TGTGCCAGCAGCTTATATGTAGGGGTAGAGGATGGCTACACCTTC.

This chain links TRBV5-4 with TRBJ1-6; D not certain. V lost 2 bases and J lost 6, with 9 bases in between. Per the germline V gene, CDR1 is SGHNT and CDR2 is YYREEE (reference sequence). The CDR3 runs 14 residues. The CDR3 loop reads CASSFGQVNSPLHF. The CDR3 coding sequence is TGTGCCAGCAGCTTTGGGCAGGTTAATTCACCCCTCCACTTT.

The V call is TRBV12-3 or TRBV12-4, the J call TRBJ1-2, with a weak D call TRBD1 (5 bases). There are 12 residues in the CDR3. Trimming cost V 6 bases and J 3 bases, with 8 bases left between them. The CDR3 protein is CASSPGDYGYTF. The CDR3 DNA follows: TGTGCCAGCAGCCCGGGGGACTATGGCTACACCTTC.

There are a few counts of this clone. This chain links TRBV28 with TRBJ1-2, with D unresolved. Germline values: CDR1 MDHEN, CDR2 SYDVKM. CDR3 length: 12 amino acids. V gave up 6 bases and J gave up 4 bases, with 9 bases separating them. The CDR3 DNA follows: TGTGCCAGCAGAGTACGGGCCTATGGCTACACCTTC. Translated: CASRVRAYGYTF.

The chain couples TRBV7-6 to TRBJ1-2; the match to TRBD1 covers 11 bases. The CDR3 has 15 residues. Germline CDR1 and CDR2: SGHVS and FNYEAQ. Germline trimming cut 5 bases from V and 4 bases from J; bases unmatched to any gene: 6. The CDR3: CASSPGTGGVYGYTF. For the CDR3, the DNA is TGTGCCAGCAGCCCGGGGACAGGGGGAGTCTATGGCTACACCTTC.

The chain recombines TRBV18 with TRBJ1-2, with D perhaps TRBD1 (6 bases). Trimming pared 7 bases from V and 3 bases from J, leaving 18 bases between. The CDR3 is 15 amino acids. Germline V gene sequence: CDR1 KGHSH, CDR2 LQKENI. The chain's CDR3 is CASFVDSSPDYGYTF. The DNA of the CDR3 is TGTGCCAGCTTTGTGGACAGCTCTCCGGACTATGGCTACACCTTC.

The V and J genes are TRBV7-9 and TRBJ2-3; TRBD1 aligns across 9 bases. Trimming at V came to 5 bases and at J to 6 bases, leaving 6 bases not matched to a gene. This CDR3 is 14 amino acids long. The V gene's germline CDR1 is SEHNR and CDR2 FQNEAQ (reference sequence). CDR3 sequence (DNA): TGTGCCAGCAGCCGAGACAGGGGGTTGGATACGCAGTATTTT. This translates into CASSRDRGLDTQYF.

The V gene is TRBV4-1, the J gene TRBJ2-1, with TRBD1 identical over 7 bases. CDR1 is MGHRA, CDR2 YSYEKL, per germline. The V gene end was trimmed by 4 bases and the J gene end by 8 bases; junction bases not matched to a gene: 11. This CDR3 comprises 15 residues. The CDR3 DNA reads as TGCGCCAGCAGCCGAGACAGGGTCGGACCGGATGAGCAGTTCTTC. This codes for CASSRDRVGPDEQFF.

V gene TRBV3-1 (or the pseudogene TRBV3-2) combines with J gene TRBJ2-7; D is unclear. The CDR3 length is 14 residues. Germline loops: CDR1 LGHDT, CDR2 YNNKEL (reference sequence). V dropped 1 base and J dropped 3 bases, with 10 bases sitting between them. CDR3 protein: CASSQVSGSYEQYF. The CDR3 nucleotides read TGTGCCAGCAGCCAAGTGTCCGGCAGCTACGAGCAGTACTTC.